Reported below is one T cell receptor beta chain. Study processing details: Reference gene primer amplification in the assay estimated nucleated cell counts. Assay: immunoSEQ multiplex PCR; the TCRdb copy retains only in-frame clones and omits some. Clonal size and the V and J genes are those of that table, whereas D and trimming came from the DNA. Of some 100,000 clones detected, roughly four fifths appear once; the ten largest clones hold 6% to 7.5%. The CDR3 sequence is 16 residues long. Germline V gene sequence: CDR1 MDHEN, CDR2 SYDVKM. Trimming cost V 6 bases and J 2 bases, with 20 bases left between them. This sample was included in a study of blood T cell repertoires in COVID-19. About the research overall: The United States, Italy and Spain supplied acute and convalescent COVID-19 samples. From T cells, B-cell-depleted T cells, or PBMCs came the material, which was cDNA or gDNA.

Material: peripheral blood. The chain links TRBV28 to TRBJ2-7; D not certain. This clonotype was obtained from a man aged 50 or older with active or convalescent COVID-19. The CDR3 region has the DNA TGTGCCAGCAGGCTTGATCAAACCCTAAACCCCTACGAGCAGTACTTC. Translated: CASRLDQTLNPYEQYF.